The 25 T cell receptor beta chains presented below share a single source sample, sequenced in a study of T cells in Graves' hyperthyroidism and ophthalmopathy. TCR beta CDR3 sequences were amplified from RNA transcripts. In the first-round RT-PCR of the TCR CDR3, the HTBI primer set was used. TCRdb reprocessed the multiplex PCR reads via MiXCR and lists one record per CDR3 protein. The data show approximately 870,000 distinct CDR3 sequences, roughly 37% seen once. Material for sequencing was blood. The receptors stem from a man younger than 30 with Graves' hyperthyroidism.

This clonotype has at least ten counts. The chain combines TRBV29-1 with TRBJ2-5, with D perhaps given as TRBD1 or TRBD2 (5 bases each). Germline V lookup: CDR1 SQVTM, CDR2 ANQGSEA. The CDR3 has 12 residues. Between the trimmed V and J ends, which lost 7 bases and 4 bases, there was a span of 13 bases. The CDR3 here is CSAVGPAETQYF. The CDR3 DNA reads as TGCAGCGCAGTGGGACCGGCAGAGACCCAGTACTTC.

This clonotype occurred a few times. V gene TRBV6-6 combines with J gene TRBJ2-7; no definite D call. V was trimmed by 5 bases and J by 2 bases, leaving 16 bases between them. Germline CDR1 reads MNHNY; CDR2 reads SVGAGI (reference sequence). This CDR3 region has 15 residues. The CDR3 DNA reads as TGTGCCAGCAGTCCTCTCGACCCTGCCGCCTACGAGCAGTACTTC. Translated, it gives CASSPLDPAAYEQYF.

This clonotype was counted a few times. This sequence joins TRBV5-1 and TRBJ2-6, with D uncertain. Trimming stripped 2 bases from V and 4 bases from J, with 16 bases between. CDR3 length equals 17 residues. Germline V CDR1 and CDR2: SGHRS, YFSETQ. The CDR3 region is CASSFLRSRAGANVLTF. In DNA form, the CDR3 reads TGCGCCAGCAGCTTTTTGCGCTCCCGTGCGGGGGCCAACGTCCTGACTTTC.

This chain joins TRBV7-2 and TRBJ2-7; D not resolved. V lost 1 base to trimming and J lost 2 bases, with 9 bases between them. The germline CDR1 and CDR2 sequences are SGHTA and FQGNSA. The CDR3 runs 14 residues. In DNA form, the CDR3 reads TGTGCCAGCAGCTTAGGCCTAATCACCTACGAGCAGTACTTC. As protein: CASSLGLITYEQYF. Together with reference TRBV7-2 and TRBJ2-7, the CDR3 gives the full variable domain: GAGVSQSPSNKVTEKGKDVELRCDPISGHTALYWYRQSLGQGLEFLIYFQGNSAPDKSGLPSDRFSAERTGGSVSTLTIQRTQQEDSAVYLCASSLGLITYEQYFGPGTRLTVT.

In this sample, this clonotype turned up many times. In DNA, the CDR3 is TGCAGTGCTATCATAGCGGGAGCTGAGACCCAGTACTTC. As protein: CSAIIAGAETQYF. This chain links TRBV20-1 with TRBJ2-5, with 9 nucleotides matching TRBD2. The CDR3 totals 13 residues. V lost 4 bases and J lost 5; bases outside the gene matches: 5. Germline values: CDR1 DFQATT, CDR2 SNEGSKA (reference sequence).

This clonotype was picked up many times. The chain joins TRBV7-2 to TRBJ2-5; D unclear. Trimming shortened V by 2 bases and J by 1 base, and 2 bases separated the two germline ends. The CDR3 sequence is 12 residues long. CDR1 and CDR2 from the germline V gene are SGHTA and FQGNSA. The CDR3 sequence: CASSLTQETQYF. Written as DNA, the CDR3 is TGTGCCAGCAGCTTAACCCAAGAGACCCAGTACTTC. Using reference TRBV7-2 and TRBJ2-5 for the parts outside the CDR3, the full variable domain is GAGVSQSPSNKVTEKGKDVELRCDPISGHTALYWYRQSLGQGLEFLIYFQGNSAPDKSGLPSDRFSAERTGGSVSTLTIQRTQQEDSAVYLCASSLTQETQYFGPGTRLLVL.

The chain employs TRBV29-1 and TRBJ2-3, with TRBD2 matching over 8 bases. The trim removed 4 bases at V and 0 bases at J, leaving 0 bases unmatched. CDR3 length equals 13 residues. Germline CDR1 is SQVTM and CDR2 is ANQGSEA. The CDR3 DNA follows: TGCAGCGTTGGCGGGGGGAGCACAGATACGCAGTATTTT. Protein: CSVGGGSTDTQYF.

This clonotype has ten or more counts. J is TRBJ1-2 and V is TRBV7-3, with no clear D. CDR1 and CDR2 from the germline V gene are SGHTA and FQGTGA. The V and J ends lost 5 bases and 1 base respectively, with 11 bases between them. CDR3 length: 14 amino acids. This CDR3 reads CASSPMADNYGYTF. As DNA, the CDR3 is TGTGCCAGCAGCCCCATGGCGGATAACTATGGCTACACCTTC.

There are many counts of this clonotype. V usage is TRBV7-9 and J usage is TRBJ1-1; 9 bases are shared with TRBD1. This CDR3 spans 13 amino acids. CDR1 is SEHNR and CDR2 is FQNEAQ in the germline V gene (reference sequence). J was trimmed by 3 bases and V by 9 bases; bases with no gene match: 5. CDR3 residues: CARLDRGYTEAFF. In DNA form, the CDR3 reads TGTGCCAGGTTAGACAGGGGGTACACTGAAGCTTTCTTT.

The chain links TRBV6-4 to TRBJ1-1; unclear D gene. Germline-derived CDR1 and CDR2 are MRHNA and SNTAGT. V was pared by 2 bases and J by 3 bases, with 4 bases between. The CDR3 length is 12 residues. The CDR3 coding sequence is TGTGCCAGCAGTGACGAGGACACTGAAGCTTTCTTT. Its protein product is CASSDEDTEAFF.

The chain uses TRBV18 and TRBJ1-5, with no clear D. V lost 0 bases, J lost 9 bases, and 6 bases lay in between. Germline V CDR1 and CDR2: KGHSH, LQKENI. This CDR3 is 12 amino acids long. CDR3 loop: CASSPPGGPQHF. For the CDR3, the DNA is TGTGCCAGCTCACCACCAGGAGGGCCCCAGCATTTT.

The V and J genes are TRBV7-2 and TRBJ2-7; no definite D call. Germline CDR1 and CDR2: SGHTA and FQGNSA. The V gene lost 6 bases and the J gene lost 0 bases, with 12 bases spanning the gap. The CDR3 sequence is 14 residues long. DNA for the CDR3: TGTGCCAGCAGTCTCACCTCAAGCTCCTACGAGCAGTACTTC. Translation: CASSLTSSSYEQYF.

A note on this clonotype: With a much larger clone just one base away, this may be a read error. The chain has TRBV12-3 or TRBV12-4 and TRBJ2-5; D gene uncertain. The CDR3 has 14 amino acids. The CDR3 region has the DNA TGTGCCAGCAGTGGGCAGCGAGTCCAAGAGACCCACTACTTC. Encoded protein: CASSGQRVQETHYF.

This clonotype was counted ten times or more. J is TRBJ1-5 and V is TRBV20-1; D gene unclear. CDR3 length: 15 residues. Trimming removed 6 bases from V and 0 bases from J, with 15 bases in between. Germline CDR1 reads DFQATT; CDR2 reads SNEGSKA (reference sequence). The CDR3 region is CSAVDGNSSNQPQHF. The CDR3 nucleotides are TGCAGTGCCGTGGACGGAAACTCTAGCAATCAGCCCCAGCATTTT.

This clonotype was observed at least ten times. The chain couples TRBV29-1 to TRBJ2-2; 10 bases agree with TRBD2. The ends lost 1 base at V and 3 bases at J; junction bases unmatched: 2. The CDR3 contains 15 residues. Per the germline V gene, CDR1 is SQVTM and CDR2 is ANQGSEA. CDR3 loop: CSVEAGTSDTGELFF. In nucleotides, the CDR3 is TGCAGCGTTGAAGCCGGGACTAGCGACACCGGGGAGCTGTTTTTT.

The rearrangement uses TRBV7-9 and TRBJ2-7, with 8 bases matching TRBD1. Germline trimming cut 7 bases from V and 3 bases from J; bases unmatched to any gene: 8. The CDR3 is made up of 14 amino acids. Per germline, CDR1 SEHNR and CDR2 FQNEAQ (reference sequence). CDR3 sequence: CASTPGTGDYEQYF. The CDR3 DNA reads as TGTGCCAGCACCCCTGGGACAGGCGACTACGAGCAGTACTTC. Complete variable domain (other parts from reference TRBV7-9 and TRBJ2-7): DTGVSQNPRHKITKRGQNVTFRCDPISEHNRLYWYRQTLGQGPEFLTYFQNEAQLEKSRLLSDRFSAERPKGSFSTLEIQRTEQGDSAMYLCASTPGTGDYEQYFGPGTRLTVT.

This clonotype was recorded many times. The chain recombines TRBV29-1 with TRBJ2-6; a weak D match, TRBD1 (5 bases). Trimming removed 2 bases from V and 0 bases from J, with 17 bases in between. Germline CDR1 reads SQVTM; CDR2 reads ANQGSEA. The CDR3 covers 18 residues. CDR3 region: CSVESLGQSSSGANVLTF. DNA for the CDR3: TGCAGCGTTGAAAGCTTGGGGCAGTCCAGCTCTGGGGCCAACGTCCTGACTTTC.

This clonotype was detected only once. The V and J genes are TRBV6-5 and TRBJ2-7; tentatively, D is TRBD1 or TRBD2 (7 bases each). Germline V CDR1 and CDR2: MNHEY, SVGAGI. V lost 4 bases to trimming and J lost 4 bases, with 20 bases between them. This CDR3 comprises 16 residues. The CDR3 loop is CASSSTGEGQVYEQYF. For the CDR3, the DNA is TGTGCCAGCAGTTCCACAGGGGAGGGCCAAGTTTACGAGCAGTACTTC.

This clonotype was counted at least ten times. J is TRBJ1-2 and V is TRBV7-9; a possible D gene is TRBD1 (5 bases). The CDR3 has 13 amino acids. V lost 5 bases and J lost 5, with 12 bases in between. Germline-derived CDR1 and CDR2 are SEHNR and FQNEAQ (reference sequence). This CDR3 reads CASSQQDNYGYTF. The CDR3 DNA is TGTGCCAGCAGCCAGCAGGACAATTATGGCTACACCTTC.

CDR3 nucleotide sequence: TGTGCCAGCAGTTACGGATTCGGAGTAGTACCCCTCCACTTT. Residues: CASSYGFGVVPLHF. The rearrangement uses TRBV6-5 and TRBJ1-6; no clear D gene. The V and J ends lost 2 bases and 12 bases respectively, with 14 bases between them. The CDR3 runs 14 residues. The germline gives CDR1 MNHEY, CDR2 SVGAGI.

At least ten counts were recorded for this clonotype. The chain carries TRBV29-1 and TRBJ2-7; D is unclear. The ends were cut back, 4 bases at V and 6 bases at J, with 7 bases in the middle. The germline V gene has CDR1 SQVTM and CDR2 ANQGSEA. The CDR3 spans 10 residues. CDR3 sequence (DNA): TGCAGCGTTGTTGGGGTCGAGCAGTACTTC. This codes for CSVVGVEQYF.

This clonotype was seen ten or more times. This chain joins TRBV7-8 and TRBJ2-5; no clear D gene. Germline V gene lookup returns CDR1 SGHVS and CDR2 FQNEAQ. The germline V and J ends were trimmed by 4 bases and 5 bases, with 8 bases remaining between them. The CDR3 consists of 12 residues. The chain's CDR3 is CASSSIAETQYF. As DNA, the CDR3 is TGTGCCAGCAGCTCCATTGCTGAGACCCAGTACTTC.

The table lists this clonotype with a count of one. The chain carries TRBV19 and TRBJ1-1; D not certain. The CDR3 covers 14 residues. The V end was cut by 4 bases, the J end by 6 bases, with 15 bases between. Germline CDR1 LNHDA, CDR2 SQIVND (reference sequence). CDR3 nucleotide sequence: TGTGCCAGTAGTACCGACCGGCCTAGGGCTGAAGCTTTCTTT. Translating gives CASSTDRPRAEAFF.

This clonotype appeared a single time. This chain uses TRBV29-1 with TRBJ2-2; 9 nucleotides agree with TRBD1. Germline assignment: CDR1 SQVTM and CDR2 ANQGSEA. J lost 13 bases, V lost 7 bases, and 4 bases had no gene match. This CDR3 spans 10 amino acids. This chain's CDR3 is CSAQDRGLFF. DNA of the CDR3: TGCAGCGCGCAGGACAGGGGGCTGTTTTTT.

Remarks on this clonotype: This may be a read error: a much more frequent sequence differs by one nucleotide. The rearrangement joins TRBV29-1 to TRBJ1-1; 10 positions match TRBD1. After removal of 6 bases from V and 4 bases from J, the junction contained 8 bases not matched to a gene. Germline CDR1 reads SQVTM; CDR2 reads ANQGSEA. The CDR3 is 14 amino acids. The CDR3 sequence is CSVADGQGGTEAFF. CDR3 DNA: TGCAGCGTGGCGGACGGACAGGGGGGCACTGAAGCTTTCTTT.